Presented here are 21 T cell receptor beta chains from one specimen sequenced in a study of regulatory T cells in long-lasting Graves disease. Building the TCR beta libraries relied on iRepertoire HTBI primers, and CDR3 regions underwent Arm-PCR. TCRdb re-called the multiplex PCR reads through MiXCR, storing one row per CDR3 protein. This table holds hundreds of thousands of distinct CDR3 sequences, 16% found once. Time point defined: newly diagnosed GD, antithyroid drugs for less than 3 months. The TCR library was made from RNA that had been extracted from PBMCs in TRIzol. These data also formed part of another study, on T cells in Graves' hyperthyroidism and ophthalmopathy.

The starting material was peripheral blood mononuclear cells (PBMCs), obtained at new diagnosis, from a patient treated with antithyroid drugs. These TCRs come from a woman under 40 with Graves disease.

This clonotype was observed at least ten times. The chain links TRBV12-3 or TRBV12-4 to TRBJ2-7; D possibly corresponds to TRBD1 (5 bases). The V and J ends lost 3 bases and 3 bases respectively, with 9 bases between them. The CDR3 has 13 residues. The CDR3 sequence is CASSLKQVYEQYF. The CDR3 region has the DNA TGTGCCAGCAGTTTGAAACAGGTCTACGAGCAGTACTTC.

This clonotype was observed many times. The chain has TRBV6-9 and TRBJ1-1, with TRBD1 matching 7 bases. V trimming: 2 bases; J trimming: 2 bases; junction bases outside the gene matches: 5. This CDR3 region has 15 residues. CDR1 and CDR2 (germline): MNHGY, SVAAGI. The CDR3 protein is CASSYDRAVNTEAFF. The CDR3 coding sequence is TGTGCCAGCAGTTATGACAGGGCCGTTAACACTGAAGCTTTCTTT.

V is TRBV18 and J is TRBJ2-5, with TRBD2 matching over 8 bases. Trimming took 2 bases from V and 2 from J; bases not matched to a gene: 7. The CDR3 totals 16 residues. From germline, CDR1 is KGHSH and CDR2 LQKENI. The CDR3 loop reads CASSPIGLARQETQYF. CDR3 in DNA: TGTGCCAGCTCACCAATCGGACTAGCCAGGCAAGAGACCCAGTACTTC.

This clonotype came up many times. V is TRBV6-2 or TRBV6-3 and J is TRBJ2-2, with D possibly being TRBD2 (5 bases). V lost 0 bases, J lost 5 bases, and 13 bases lay in between. Germline V CDR1 and CDR2: MNHEY, SVGEGT. The CDR3 spans 16 residues. CDR3 in DNA: TGTGCCAGCAGTTACTCCCCGGGGTTTCGTACCGGGGAGCTGTTTTTT. Encoded protein: CASSYSPGFRTGELFF.

This clonotype was seen at least ten times. V usage is TRBV7-8 and J usage is TRBJ1-5, with D perhaps TRBD1 (6 bases). The CDR3 runs to 16 residues. Per germline, CDR1 SGHVS and CDR2 FQNEAQ. V gave up 4 bases and J gave up 5 bases, with 18 bases separating them. The DNA of the CDR3 is TGTGCCAGCAGCTCACTCCTTACAGGGCTCGATCAGCCCCAGCATTTT. It is translated as CASSSLLTGLDQPQHF.

This clonotype turned up a few times. The chain is built from TRBV9 and TRBJ2-3, with 10 bases identical to TRBD2. Germline V gene data show CDR1 as SGDLS and CDR2 as YYNGEE. This CDR3 comprises 16 residues. V lost 3 bases and J lost 6; bases outside the gene matches: 10. CDR3 sequence (DNA): TGTGCCAGCAGCGCAACAGCGGGAGGGCGAGTTGATACGCAGTATTTT. This codes for CASSATAGGRVDTQYF. Supplemented by reference TRBV9 and TRBJ2-3, the full variable domain reads DSGVTQTPKHLITATGQRVTLRCSPRSGDLSVYWYQQSLDQGLQFLIQYYNGEERAKGNILERFSAQQFPDLHSELNLSSLELGDSALYFCASSATAGGRVDTQYFGPGTRLTVL.

This clonotype showed up many times. The chain combines TRBV3-1 with TRBJ1-2; D call uncertain. CDR3 size: 12 residues. V lost 2 bases, J lost 4 bases, and 5 bases lay in between. Germline V gene lookup returns CDR1 LGHDT and CDR2 YNNKEL (reference sequence). The CDR3 loop reads CASSQTAYGYTF. CDR3 in DNA: TGTGCCAGCAGCCAAACAGCCTATGGCTACACCTTC.

This clonotype was detected many times. The rearrangement joins TRBV12-3 or TRBV12-4 to TRBJ1-4; a weak D match, TRBD1 (6 bases). This CDR3 comprises 16 residues. Trimming removed 5 bases from V and 0 bases from J, with 13 bases in between. CDR3 sequence reads: CASSADRTTTNEKLFF. The CDR3 nucleotides read TGTGCCAGCAGTGCCGACAGGACCACAACTAATGAAAAACTGTTTTTT.

This clonotype was seen more than once but under ten times. The chain is built from TRBV19 and TRBJ2-6; D gene unclear. V dropped 5 bases and J dropped 0 bases, with 11 bases sitting between them. Germline V gene lookup returns CDR1 LNHDA and CDR2 SQIVND (reference sequence). The CDR3 is 16 amino acids. The CDR3 sequence is CASSVAESSGANVLTF. CDR3 DNA: TGTGCCAGTAGTGTTGCGGAGAGCTCTGGGGCCAACGTCCTGACTTTC.

This clonotype was observed a few times. The chain has TRBV27 and TRBJ2-7; 8 bases are a match to TRBD1. V was pared by 10 bases and J by 3 bases, with 8 bases of the junction left unmatched. In germline, CDR1 is MNHEY, CDR2 SMNVEV (reference sequence). The CDR3 loop spans 13 amino acids. CDR3 loop: CATARGLFYEQYF. DNA for the CDR3: TGTGCCACCGCCAGGGGGCTTTTCTACGAGCAGTACTTC.

Only a few counts were recorded for this clonotype. This could be a read error, since a much larger clone is one nucleotide away. J is TRBJ2-1 and V is TRBV20-1; D is unclear. The CDR3 is made up of 15 amino acids. Germline lookup yields CDR1 DFQATT and CDR2 SNEGSKA (reference sequence). The CDR3 nucleotides read TGCGGTGCTAGAGATCGGGCAGTCCGTTACAATGAGCAGTTCTTC. It encodes CGARDRAVRYNEQFF.

This clonotype has only a few counts. The rearrangement joins TRBV7-8 to TRBJ1-1; no clear D gene. The CDR3 is 16 residues long. Germline assignment: CDR1 SGHVS and CDR2 FQNEAQ. V was trimmed by 5 bases and J by 1 base, leaving 17 bases between them. The CDR3 spells CASSLKVSSPNTEAFF. In DNA form, the CDR3 reads TGTGCCAGCAGCCTCAAGGTATCCAGTCCGAACACTGAAGCTTTCTTT.

In its sample, this clonotype was seen many times. The genes are TRBV20-1 and TRBJ2-1; D is unresolved. The CDR3 is 14 residues long. CDR1 and CDR2 (germline): DFQATT, SNEGSKA (reference sequence). The CDR3 DNA is TGCAGCTCGTCGGCACTGGATATTATCAATGAGCAGTTCTTC. Translated: CSSSALDIINEQFF.

This clonotype was detected many times. CDR3 bases: TGTGCCAGCAGCCCATCGGTCCGAATGAACACTGAAGCTTTCTTT. This encodes CASSPSVRMNTEAFF. The rearrangement joins TRBV7-6 to TRBJ1-1, with no clear D. This CDR3 comprises 15 residues. CDR1 is SGHVS and CDR2 is FNYEAQ in the germline V gene. Trimming pared 5 bases from V and 0 bases from J, leaving 13 bases between.

This chain joins TRBV5-1 and TRBJ1-3; D is undetermined. The CDR3 sequence is 16 residues long. V lost 0 bases to trimming and J lost 1 base, with 11 bases between them. Germline V gene data show CDR1 as SGHRS and CDR2 as YFSETQ. CDR3 sequence: CASSLEGIPSGNTIYF. As DNA, the CDR3 is TGCGCCAGCAGCTTGGAGGGAATCCCATCTGGAAACACCATATATTTT.

The J gene is TRBJ2-6, the V gene TRBV7-9; D call uncertain. This CDR3 has 14 residues. Germline lookup yields CDR1 SEHNR and CDR2 FQNEAQ (reference sequence). CDR3 nucleotide sequence: TGTGCTGGCAGAAACACCTCTGGGGCCAACGTCCTGACTTTC. Its translation: CAGRNTSGANVLTF.

This clonotype was counted many times. Here the CDR3 reads CAISEQISTAGYTF. The CDR3, as DNA: TGTGCCATCAGTGAGCAAATTTCAACTGCTGGCTACACCTTC. This chain uses TRBV10-3 with TRBJ1-2, with D uncertain. The CDR3 consists of 14 residues. The V and J ends lost 2 bases and 7 bases respectively, with 14 bases between them. CDR1 and CDR2 from the germline V gene are ENHRY and SYGVKD.

This clonotype was seen ten or more times. Compared with germline, one end of the junction differs, possibly owing to a read error. The CDR3: CASSGPTKEKLFF. As DNA, the CDR3 is TGTGCCAGCAGTGGTCCGACTAAGGAAAAACTGTTTTTT. The chain is built from TRBV28 and TRBJ1-4, with unresolved D. The CDR3 totals 13 residues. Per the germline V gene, CDR1 is MDHEN and CDR2 is SYDVKM.

This clonotype was counted many times. The chain combines TRBV28 with TRBJ2-1, with 10 bases identical to TRBD1. The CDR3 extends over 14 amino acids. Germline assignment: CDR1 MDHEN and CDR2 SYDVKM. V trimming: 6 bases; J trimming: 6 bases; junction bases outside the gene matches: 5. The CDR3 sequence is CASSTGTGVNEQFF. The CDR3 DNA reads as TGTGCCAGCAGCACCGGGACAGGGGTCAATGAGCAGTTCTTC.

This clonotype showed up just a few times. The chain has TRBV7-9 and TRBJ1-1, with no clear D. The CDR3 sequence is 14 residues long. The germline V and J ends were trimmed by 1 base and 1 base, with 7 bases remaining between them. The germline V gene has CDR1 SEHNR and CDR2 FQNEAQ (reference sequence). The CDR3 region has the DNA TGTGCCAGCAGCTTAGAGGTTAAGAACACTGAAGCTTTCTTT. Translating gives CASSLEVKNTEAFF.

This chain connects TRBV5-1 to TRBJ2-1; possible D gene TRBD2, 7 bases. Germline CDR1 is SGHRS and CDR2 is YFSETQ. This CDR3 is 17 amino acids long. V was pared by 1 base and J by 0 bases, with 14 bases between. For the CDR3, the DNA is TGCGCCAGCAGCTTGCGGGGGGCGCCGAGCTCCTACAATGAGCAGTTCTTC. Protein product: CASSLRGAPSSYNEQFF.